This T cell receptor (beta chain) was documented in a study of cytomegalovirus exposure and HLA in healthy donors. Study findings and constraints: Cytomegalovirus status was reportedly diagnosed by the classifier with high sensitivity and specificity. Overall, approximately 150 TCR beta chains were annotated as cytomegalovirus-associated.

J gave up 4 bases and V 2 bases, and 2 bases lay outside the gene matches. CDR1 MNHNY and CDR2 SVGAGI come from the germline V gene (reference sequence). The CDR3 is 15 residues long. Data came from immunoSEQ multiplex PCR; TCRdb stores just in-frame clones and leaves some out. The sample holds 120,000 or so clones, 88% seen once. As regards this clone: What it recognizes is unknown.

This clonotype was sampled from a man aged 25 to 40 in good health and CMV-seronegative. This chain links TRBV6-6 with TRBJ1-6; 7 bases map to TRBD1. The sample consisted of PBMCs. CDR3 sequence: CASSYVRGYNSPLHF. In DNA, the CDR3 is TGTGCCAGCAGTTACGTCAGGGGGTATAATTCACCCCTCCACTTT.